This T cell receptor beta chain was profiled in a study of blood T cell repertoires in COVID-19. About the study: The cDNA or gDNA used as material had been derived from T cells, B-cell-depleted T cells, or PBMCs.

Germline values: CDR1 KGHDR, CDR2 SFDVKD. V lost 3 bases to trimming and J lost 4 bases; unmatched junction nucleotides: 4. The CDR3 covers 15 residues. The assay was immunoSEQ multiplex PCR, and TCRdb's table has in-frame clones only and misses some. The sample includes roughly 60,000 clones, just under 80% seen only once; the top ten take about 25%. The genes are TRBV24-1 and TRBJ2-7; 11 nucleotides agree with TRBD2. What was sequenced was peripheral blood. The sequence came from a human donor in a cohort sampled during active COVID-19. CDR3 protein: CATSDGASGRYEQYF. The CDR3 DNA reads TGTGCCACCAGTGATGGGGCTAGCGGGAGGTACGAGCAGTACTTC.